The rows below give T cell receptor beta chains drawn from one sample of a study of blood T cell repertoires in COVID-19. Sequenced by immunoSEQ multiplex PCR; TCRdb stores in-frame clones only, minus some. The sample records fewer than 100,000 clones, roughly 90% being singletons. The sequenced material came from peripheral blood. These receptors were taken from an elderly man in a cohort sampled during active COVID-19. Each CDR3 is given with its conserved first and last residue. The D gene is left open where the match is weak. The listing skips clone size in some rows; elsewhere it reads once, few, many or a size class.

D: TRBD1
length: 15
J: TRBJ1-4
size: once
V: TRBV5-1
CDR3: CASSKGQGHNEKLFF
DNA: TGCGCCAGCAGCAAAGGACAGGGGCATAATGAAAAACTGTTTTTT

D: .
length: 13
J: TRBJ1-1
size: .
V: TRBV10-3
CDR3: CAISLEENTEAFF
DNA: TGTGCCATCAGTCTTGAGGAGAACACTGAAGCTTTCTTT

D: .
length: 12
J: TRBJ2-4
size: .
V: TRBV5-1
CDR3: CASSTPGNIQYF
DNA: TGCGCCAGCAGCACCCCAGGGAACATTCAGTACTTC

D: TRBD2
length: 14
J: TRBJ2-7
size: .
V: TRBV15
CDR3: CATSRGGSSYEQYF
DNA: TGTGCCACCAGCAGGGGGGGGAGTTCCTACGAGCAGTACTTC

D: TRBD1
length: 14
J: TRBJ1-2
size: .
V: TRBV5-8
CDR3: CASSIAGQGNGYTF
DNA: TGTGCCAGCAGCATCGCGGGACAGGGAAATGGCTACACCTTC

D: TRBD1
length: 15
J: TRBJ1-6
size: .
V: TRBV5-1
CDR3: CASSLDRGRYSPLHF
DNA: TGCGCCAGCAGCTTGGACAGGGGGCGGTATTCACCCCTCCACTTT

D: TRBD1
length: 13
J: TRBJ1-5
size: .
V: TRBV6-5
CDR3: CASSTVPDREQHF
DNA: TGTGCCAGCAGCACAGTCCCGGACAGGGAGCAGCATTTT

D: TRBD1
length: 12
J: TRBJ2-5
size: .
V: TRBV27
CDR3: CASSWTGETQYF
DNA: TGTGCCAGCAGCTGGACAGGGGAGACCCAGTACTTC

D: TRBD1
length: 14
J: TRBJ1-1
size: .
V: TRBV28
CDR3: CASRGDRRNTEAFF
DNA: TGTGCCAGCAGGGGGGACAGGCGGAACACTGAAGCTTTCTTT

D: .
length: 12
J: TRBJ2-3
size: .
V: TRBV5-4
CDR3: CASSSWRGTQYF
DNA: TGTGCCAGCAGCTCGTGGAGAGGTACGCAGTATTTT

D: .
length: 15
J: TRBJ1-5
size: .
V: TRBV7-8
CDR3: CASSLRGGSNQPQHF
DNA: TGTGCCAGCAGCTTACGGGGGGGTAGCAATCAGCCCCAGCATTTT

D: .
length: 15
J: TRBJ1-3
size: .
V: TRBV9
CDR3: CASSVRVGQGNTIYF
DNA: TGTGCCAGCAGCGTTCGAGTGGGGCAGGGAAACACCATATATTTT

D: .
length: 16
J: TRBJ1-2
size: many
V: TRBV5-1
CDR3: CASSWGEGSRNYGYTF
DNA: TGCGCCAGCAGCTGGGGGGAAGGGAGTAGAAACTATGGCTACACCTTC

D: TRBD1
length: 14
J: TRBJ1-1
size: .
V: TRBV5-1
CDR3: CASSLGTGDTEAFF
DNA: TGCGCCAGCAGCTTAGGGACAGGGGACACTGAAGCTTTCTTT

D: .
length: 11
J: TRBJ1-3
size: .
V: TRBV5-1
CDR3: CASKGENTIYF
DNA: TGCGCCAGCAAGGGGGAAAACACCATATATTTT

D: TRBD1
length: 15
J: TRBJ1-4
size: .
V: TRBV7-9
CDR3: CASSLRGDRDEKLFF
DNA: TGTGCCAGCAGCTTACGCGGGGACAGGGACGAAAAACTGTTTTTT

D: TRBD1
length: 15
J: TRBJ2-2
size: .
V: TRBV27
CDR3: CASSGRTGGTGELFF
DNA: TGTGCCAGCAGTGGAAGGACAGGGGGCACCGGGGAGCTGTTTTTT

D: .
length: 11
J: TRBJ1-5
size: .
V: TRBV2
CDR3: CASSDLGHQHF
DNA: TGTGCCAGCAGTGACCTGGGACATCAGCATTTT

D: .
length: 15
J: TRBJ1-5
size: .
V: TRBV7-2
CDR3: CASSSRGSNNQPQHF
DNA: TGTGCCAGCAGCTCGAGGGGGTCGAACAATCAGCCCCAGCATTTT

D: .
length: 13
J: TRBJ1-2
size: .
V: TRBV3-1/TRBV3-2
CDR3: CASSQEGAEGYTF
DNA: TGTGCCAGCAGCCAAGAGGGGGCTGAGGGCTACACCTTC

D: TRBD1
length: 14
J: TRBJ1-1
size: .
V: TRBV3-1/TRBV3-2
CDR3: CASSFRTGGTEAFF
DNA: TGTGCCAGCAGCTTTCGGACAGGGGGTACTGAAGCTTTCTTT

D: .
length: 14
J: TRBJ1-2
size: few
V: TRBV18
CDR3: CASSPGRGDYGYTF
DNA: TGTGCCAGCTCACCAGGCAGGGGCGACTATGGCTACACCTTC

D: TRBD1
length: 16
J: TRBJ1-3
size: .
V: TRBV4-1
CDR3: CASSPEQGISGNTIYF
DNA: TGCGCCAGCAGCCCCGAACAGGGGATATCTGGAAACACCATATATTTT

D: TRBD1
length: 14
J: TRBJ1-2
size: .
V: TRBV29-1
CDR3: CSVAGTDTNYGYTF
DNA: TGCAGCGTTGCCGGGACAGATACTAACTATGGCTACACCTTC

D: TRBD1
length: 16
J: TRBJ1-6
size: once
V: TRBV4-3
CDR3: CASSQAKDRGNSPLHF
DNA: TGCGCCAGCAGCCAAGCCAAGGACAGGGGAAATTCACCCCTCCACTTT

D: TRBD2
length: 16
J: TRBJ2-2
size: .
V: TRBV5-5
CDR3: CASSLAGGANTGELFF
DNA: TGTGCCAGCAGCTTGGCGGGAGGAGCGAACACCGGGGAGCTGTTTTTT

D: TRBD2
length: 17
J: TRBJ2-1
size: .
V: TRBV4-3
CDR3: CASSQDTSGQWGNEQFF
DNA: TGCGCCAGCAGCCAAGACACTAGCGGACAATGGGGCAATGAGCAGTTCTTC

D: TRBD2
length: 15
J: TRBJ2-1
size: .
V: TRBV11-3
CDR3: CASSLEAGGYDEQFF
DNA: TGTGCCAGCAGCTTAGAAGCGGGGGGGTACGATGAGCAGTTCTTC

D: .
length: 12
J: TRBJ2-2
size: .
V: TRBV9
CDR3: CASKSDTGELFF
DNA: TGTGCCAGTAAGAGCGACACCGGGGAGCTGTTTTTT

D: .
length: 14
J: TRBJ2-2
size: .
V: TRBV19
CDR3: CASSGVASTGELFF
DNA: TGTGCCAGTTCCGGGGTTGCGAGTACCGGGGAGCTGTTTTTT

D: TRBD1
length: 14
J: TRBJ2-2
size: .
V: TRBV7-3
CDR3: CASSPGTGTGELFF
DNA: TGTGCCAGCAGCCCCGGGACAGGGACCGGGGAGCTGTTTTTT

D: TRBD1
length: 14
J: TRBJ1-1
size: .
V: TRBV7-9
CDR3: CASSAGQGNTEAFF
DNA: TGTGCCAGCAGCGCGGGACAGGGGAACACTGAAGCTTTCTTT

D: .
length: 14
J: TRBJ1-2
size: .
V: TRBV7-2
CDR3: CASSSVGVGYGYTF
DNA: TGTGCCAGCAGCAGCGTGGGAGTAGGCTATGGCTACACCTTC

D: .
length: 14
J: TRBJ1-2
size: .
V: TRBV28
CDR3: CASSLSRGGAGYTF
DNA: TGTGCCAGCAGTTTATCCCGGGGAGGGGCTGGCTACACCTTC

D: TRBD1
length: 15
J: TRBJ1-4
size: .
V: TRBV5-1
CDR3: CASSKKQGANEKLFF
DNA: TGCGCCAGCAGCAAGAAACAGGGGGCTAATGAAAAACTGTTTTTT

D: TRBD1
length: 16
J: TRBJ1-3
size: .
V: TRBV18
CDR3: CASSSRTGFGGNTIYF
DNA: TGTGCCAGCTCATCACGGACAGGGTTTGGTGGAAACACCATATATTTT

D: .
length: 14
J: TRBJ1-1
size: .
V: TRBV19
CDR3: CASSIDRLNTEAFF
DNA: TGTGCCAGTAGTATAGATCGGTTGAACACTGAAGCTTTCTTT

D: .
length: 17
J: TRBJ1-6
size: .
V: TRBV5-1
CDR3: CASSLGEGSSYNSPLHF
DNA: TGCGCCAGCAGCTTGGGCGAGGGAAGCTCCTATAATTCACCCCTCCACTTT

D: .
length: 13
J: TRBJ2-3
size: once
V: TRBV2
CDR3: CASRDWYTDTQYF
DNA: TGTGCCAGCCGGGACTGGTACACAGATACGCAGTATTTT

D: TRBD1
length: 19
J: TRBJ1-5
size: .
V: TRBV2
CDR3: CASSERFTGGALGDQPQHF
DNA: TGTGCCAGCAGTGAAAGGTTTACAGGGGGAGCCCTTGGCGATCAGCCCCAGCATTTT

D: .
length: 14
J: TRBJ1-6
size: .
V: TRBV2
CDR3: CASSPTGTSSPLHF
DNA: TGTGCCAGCAGCCCCACAGGCACGTCTTCACCCCTCCACTTT

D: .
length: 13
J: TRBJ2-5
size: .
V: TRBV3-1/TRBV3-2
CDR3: CASSQGARETQYF
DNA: TGTGCCAGCAGCCAAGGTGCCCGGGAGACCCAGTACTTC

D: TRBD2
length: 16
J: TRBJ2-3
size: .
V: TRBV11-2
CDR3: CASSSLAGTSTDTQYF
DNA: TGTGCCAGCAGCTCCCTAGCGGGAACGAGCACAGATACGCAGTATTTT

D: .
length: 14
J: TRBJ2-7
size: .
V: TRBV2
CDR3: CASSEQGSSYEQYF
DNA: TGTGCCAGCAGTGAACAGGGGAGCTCCTACGAGCAGTACTTC

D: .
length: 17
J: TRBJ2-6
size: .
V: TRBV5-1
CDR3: CASSSTGDSSGANVLTF
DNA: TGCGCCAGCAGCTCAACAGGGGACTCCTCTGGGGCCAACGTCCTGACTTTC

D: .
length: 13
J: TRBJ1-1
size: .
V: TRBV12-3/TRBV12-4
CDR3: CASSFRMNTEAFF
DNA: TGTGCCAGCAGTTTCAGAATGAACACTGAAGCTTTCTTT

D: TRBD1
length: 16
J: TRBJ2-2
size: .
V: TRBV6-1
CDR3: CASSETDRAYTGELFF
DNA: TGTGCCAGCAGTGAAACGGACAGGGCGTACACCGGGGAGCTGTTTTTT

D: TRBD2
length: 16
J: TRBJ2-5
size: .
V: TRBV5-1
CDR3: CASSLSSGGGSETQYF
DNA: TGCGCCAGCAGCCTTTCTAGCGGGGGTGGGTCAGAGACCCAGTACTTC

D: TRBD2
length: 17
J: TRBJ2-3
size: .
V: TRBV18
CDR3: CASSSVYSGASTDTQYF
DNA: TGTGCCAGCTCGTCCGTCTATAGCGGGGCCAGCACAGATACGCAGTATTTT

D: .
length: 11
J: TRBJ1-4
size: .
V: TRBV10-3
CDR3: CATRHEEKLFF
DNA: TGTGCCACCCGCCATGAGGAAAAACTGTTTTTT

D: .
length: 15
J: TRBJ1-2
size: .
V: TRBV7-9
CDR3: CASSLNPGTSYGYTF
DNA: TGTGCCAGCAGCTTAAATCCAGGGACTTCCTATGGCTACACCTTC

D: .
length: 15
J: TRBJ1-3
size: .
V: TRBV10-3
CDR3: CAIRGGSTSGNTIYF
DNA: TGTGCCATCAGAGGCGGGTCTACCTCTGGAAACACCATATATTTT

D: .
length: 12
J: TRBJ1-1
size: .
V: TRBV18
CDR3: CASSPDSPEAFF
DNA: TGTGCCAGCTCACCAGACAGCCCTGAAGCTTTCTTT

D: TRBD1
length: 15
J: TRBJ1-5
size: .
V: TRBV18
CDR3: CASSRGQGPGQPQHF
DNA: TGTGCCAGCTCACGGGGACAGGGGCCGGGTCAGCCCCAGCATTTT

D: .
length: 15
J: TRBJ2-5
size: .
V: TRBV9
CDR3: CASSVGRGSKETQYF
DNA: TGTGCCAGCAGCGTAGGTCGAGGGAGTAAAGAGACCCAGTACTTC

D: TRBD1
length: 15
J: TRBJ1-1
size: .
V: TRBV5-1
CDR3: CASSFGTGGTREAFF
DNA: TGCGCCAGCAGCTTTGGAACAGGGGGAACTCGTGAAGCTTTCTTT

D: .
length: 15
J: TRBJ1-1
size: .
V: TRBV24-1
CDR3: CATSDSIGLTGEAFF
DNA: TGTGCCACCAGTGATTCAATAGGACTCACCGGTGAAGCTTTCTTT

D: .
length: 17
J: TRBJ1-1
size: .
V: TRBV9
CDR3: CASSVAEGSRSNTEAFF
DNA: TGTGCCAGCAGCGTAGCAGAGGGTTCCAGGTCGAACACTGAAGCTTTCTTT